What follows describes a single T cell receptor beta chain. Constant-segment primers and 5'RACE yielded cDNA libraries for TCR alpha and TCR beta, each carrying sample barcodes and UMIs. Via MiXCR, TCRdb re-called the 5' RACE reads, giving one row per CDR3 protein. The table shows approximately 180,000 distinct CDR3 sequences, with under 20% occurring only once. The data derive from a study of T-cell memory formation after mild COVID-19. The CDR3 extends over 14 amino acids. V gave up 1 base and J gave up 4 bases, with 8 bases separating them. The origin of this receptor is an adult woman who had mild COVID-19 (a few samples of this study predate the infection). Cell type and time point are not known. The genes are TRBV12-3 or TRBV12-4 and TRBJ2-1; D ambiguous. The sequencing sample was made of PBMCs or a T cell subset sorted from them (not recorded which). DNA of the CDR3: TGTGCCAGCAGTTTAGTAACAGAGTACAATGAGCAGTTCTTC. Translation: CASSLVTEYNEQFF.